Shown below are 12 T cell receptor beta chains from a single sample sequenced in a study of blood T cells in healthy people across ages. Through a sample-barcoded 5' primer and a J-beta primer mix, a second PCR was run for roughly 6 to 12 cycles. One entry per CDR3 protein results from TCRdb running MiXCR on the 5' RACE reads. The table records 550,000 to 650,000 distinct CDR3 sequences, approximately 30% of them present only once. Sequenced input: blood. These receptors were obtained from a woman aged 80 or older in good health.

The sample holds many counts of this clonotype. The chain has TRBV29-1 and TRBJ2-5, with TRBD2 matching 14 bases. The V gene's germline CDR1 is SQVTM and CDR2 ANQGSEA. This CDR3 spans 13 amino acids. The J segment lost 7 bases and the V segment lost 8 bases, leaving 6 bases of the junction unmatched. The CDR3 protein is CSSGLAGAGTQYF. CDR3 bases: TGCAGCTCGGGACTAGCGGGGGCAGGGACCCAGTACTTC.

This clonotype has a count of ten or more. The chain uses TRBV18 and TRBJ2-5, with D perhaps matching TRBD2 (6 bases). The CDR3 loop spans 14 amino acids. Germline V gene data show CDR1 as KGHSH and CDR2 as LQKENI. The V gene lost 6 bases and the J gene lost 4 bases, with 15 bases spanning the gap. In DNA form, the CDR3 reads TGTGCCAGCTCGGACCCATTCGGGGGAGAGACCCAGTACTTC. Translated: CASSDPFGGETQYF.

This clonotype was counted a few times. The chain joins TRBV15 to TRBJ1-2, with 7 bases aligning to TRBD1. Germline assignment: CDR1 LNHNV and CDR2 YYDKDF (reference sequence). The CDR3 has 16 residues. The ends lost 0 bases at V and 6 bases at J; junction bases unmatched: 10. The CDR3 sequence: CATSREAGQLLHGYTF. The CDR3 nucleotides are TGTGCCACCAGCAGAGAAGCGGGACAGCTTCTTCATGGCTACACCTTC.

The CDR3 DNA follows: TGTGCCAGCAGCCATCCGGACAGATACTCTGGAAACACCATATATTTT. Protein: CASSHPDRYSGNTIYF. The V call is TRBV7-2, the J call TRBJ1-3; tentatively, D is TRBD1 (6 bases). Looked up from germline, CDR1 is SGHTA and CDR2 is FQGNSA. The CDR3 sequence is 16 residues long. Deletions cut 5 bases from V and 0 bases from J, with 14 bases between.

The rearrangement links TRBV30 to TRBJ1-1, with a tentative D call TRBD1 (5 bases). Germline V gives CDR1 GTSNPN, CDR2 SVGIG (reference sequence). V was clipped by 4 bases and J by 5 bases, with 8 bases between them. The CDR3 extends over 11 amino acids. CDR3 loop: CAWNGGTEAFF. Here the CDR3 DNA reads TGTGCCTGGAACGGGGGGACTGAAGCTTTCTTT.

Ten or more counts support this clonotype. This rearrangement joins TRBV28 to TRBJ2-4, with 11 bases that match TRBD1. Germline CDR1 MDHEN, CDR2 SYDVKM. V shed 7 bases, J shed 0 bases, and the junction held 11 bases outside the gene matches. The CDR3 consists of 18 residues. The CDR3 reads CASNSFGQGAGAKNIQYF. In DNA form, the CDR3 reads TGTGCCAGCAATAGTTTCGGACAGGGGGCTGGAGCCAAAAACATTCAGTACTTC.

Ten or more counts support this clonotype. V and J are TRBV7-3 and TRBJ1-1; TRBD1 matches at 7 bases. Trimming took 1 base from V and 8 from J; bases not matched to a gene: 7. There are 14 residues in the CDR3. Germline V gene sequence: CDR1 SGHTA, CDR2 FQGTGA. This CDR3 is CASSLRGGSREAFF. The CDR3 DNA reads as TGTGCCAGCAGCTTAAGAGGGGGCTCTAGGGAAGCTTTCTTT.

The chain employs TRBV5-8 and TRBJ1-5; D possibly corresponds to TRBD1 (5 bases). The CDR3 contains 15 residues. CDR1 is SGHTS, CDR2 YDEGEE, per germline. Trimming cost V 1 base and J 3 bases, with 11 bases left between them. The CDR3 DNA reads as TGTGCCAGCAGCTTGCAAGGGGCCAACAATCAGCCCCAGCATTTT. Encoded protein: CASSLQGANNQPQHF.

The gene calls are TRBV4-1 and TRBJ2-1; 9 positions match TRBD2. The CDR3 runs 14 residues. The J segment lost 15 bases and the V segment lost 2 bases, leaving 11 bases of the junction unmatched. CDR1 MGHRA and CDR2 YSYEKL come from the germline V gene. DNA of the CDR3: TGCGCCAGCAGCCAATTAGCGGGGGTTAGCGGTCCGTTCTTC. Translation gives CASSQLAGVSGPFF.

For the CDR3, the DNA is TGTGCCAGCACTCTTTCCCCAGGCGGGGGCTACAATGAGCAGTTCTTC. This encodes CASTLSPGGGYNEQFF. The chain carries TRBV12-3 or TRBV12-4 and TRBJ2-1; 7 bases align to TRBD2. The junction had 12 bases not matched to a gene; V was cut back by 7 bases and J by 3 bases. This CDR3 is 16 amino acids long.

This rearrangement joins TRBV20-1 to TRBJ2-5; 10 bases line up with TRBD1. Per the germline V gene, CDR1 is DFQATT and CDR2 is SNEGSKA (reference sequence). CDR3 length equals 13 residues. With 5 bases clipped from V and 4 bases from J, the junction kept 4 bases outside the gene matches. CDR3 nucleotides: TGCAGTGCTTGGACAGGGGGAGGAGAGACCCAGTACTTC. It translates to CSAWTGGGETQYF.

The V and J genes are TRBV20-1 and TRBJ2-3; a possible D gene is TRBD2 (5 bases). Germline assignment: CDR1 DFQATT and CDR2 SNEGSKA (reference sequence). The CDR3 length is 18 residues. V lost 3 bases, J lost 0 bases, and 22 bases lay in between. Here the CDR3 reads CSASYLARTFSSTDTQYF. In DNA, the CDR3 is TGCAGTGCTAGTTATCTAGCCCGTACTTTTTCGAGCACAGATACGCAGTATTTT.